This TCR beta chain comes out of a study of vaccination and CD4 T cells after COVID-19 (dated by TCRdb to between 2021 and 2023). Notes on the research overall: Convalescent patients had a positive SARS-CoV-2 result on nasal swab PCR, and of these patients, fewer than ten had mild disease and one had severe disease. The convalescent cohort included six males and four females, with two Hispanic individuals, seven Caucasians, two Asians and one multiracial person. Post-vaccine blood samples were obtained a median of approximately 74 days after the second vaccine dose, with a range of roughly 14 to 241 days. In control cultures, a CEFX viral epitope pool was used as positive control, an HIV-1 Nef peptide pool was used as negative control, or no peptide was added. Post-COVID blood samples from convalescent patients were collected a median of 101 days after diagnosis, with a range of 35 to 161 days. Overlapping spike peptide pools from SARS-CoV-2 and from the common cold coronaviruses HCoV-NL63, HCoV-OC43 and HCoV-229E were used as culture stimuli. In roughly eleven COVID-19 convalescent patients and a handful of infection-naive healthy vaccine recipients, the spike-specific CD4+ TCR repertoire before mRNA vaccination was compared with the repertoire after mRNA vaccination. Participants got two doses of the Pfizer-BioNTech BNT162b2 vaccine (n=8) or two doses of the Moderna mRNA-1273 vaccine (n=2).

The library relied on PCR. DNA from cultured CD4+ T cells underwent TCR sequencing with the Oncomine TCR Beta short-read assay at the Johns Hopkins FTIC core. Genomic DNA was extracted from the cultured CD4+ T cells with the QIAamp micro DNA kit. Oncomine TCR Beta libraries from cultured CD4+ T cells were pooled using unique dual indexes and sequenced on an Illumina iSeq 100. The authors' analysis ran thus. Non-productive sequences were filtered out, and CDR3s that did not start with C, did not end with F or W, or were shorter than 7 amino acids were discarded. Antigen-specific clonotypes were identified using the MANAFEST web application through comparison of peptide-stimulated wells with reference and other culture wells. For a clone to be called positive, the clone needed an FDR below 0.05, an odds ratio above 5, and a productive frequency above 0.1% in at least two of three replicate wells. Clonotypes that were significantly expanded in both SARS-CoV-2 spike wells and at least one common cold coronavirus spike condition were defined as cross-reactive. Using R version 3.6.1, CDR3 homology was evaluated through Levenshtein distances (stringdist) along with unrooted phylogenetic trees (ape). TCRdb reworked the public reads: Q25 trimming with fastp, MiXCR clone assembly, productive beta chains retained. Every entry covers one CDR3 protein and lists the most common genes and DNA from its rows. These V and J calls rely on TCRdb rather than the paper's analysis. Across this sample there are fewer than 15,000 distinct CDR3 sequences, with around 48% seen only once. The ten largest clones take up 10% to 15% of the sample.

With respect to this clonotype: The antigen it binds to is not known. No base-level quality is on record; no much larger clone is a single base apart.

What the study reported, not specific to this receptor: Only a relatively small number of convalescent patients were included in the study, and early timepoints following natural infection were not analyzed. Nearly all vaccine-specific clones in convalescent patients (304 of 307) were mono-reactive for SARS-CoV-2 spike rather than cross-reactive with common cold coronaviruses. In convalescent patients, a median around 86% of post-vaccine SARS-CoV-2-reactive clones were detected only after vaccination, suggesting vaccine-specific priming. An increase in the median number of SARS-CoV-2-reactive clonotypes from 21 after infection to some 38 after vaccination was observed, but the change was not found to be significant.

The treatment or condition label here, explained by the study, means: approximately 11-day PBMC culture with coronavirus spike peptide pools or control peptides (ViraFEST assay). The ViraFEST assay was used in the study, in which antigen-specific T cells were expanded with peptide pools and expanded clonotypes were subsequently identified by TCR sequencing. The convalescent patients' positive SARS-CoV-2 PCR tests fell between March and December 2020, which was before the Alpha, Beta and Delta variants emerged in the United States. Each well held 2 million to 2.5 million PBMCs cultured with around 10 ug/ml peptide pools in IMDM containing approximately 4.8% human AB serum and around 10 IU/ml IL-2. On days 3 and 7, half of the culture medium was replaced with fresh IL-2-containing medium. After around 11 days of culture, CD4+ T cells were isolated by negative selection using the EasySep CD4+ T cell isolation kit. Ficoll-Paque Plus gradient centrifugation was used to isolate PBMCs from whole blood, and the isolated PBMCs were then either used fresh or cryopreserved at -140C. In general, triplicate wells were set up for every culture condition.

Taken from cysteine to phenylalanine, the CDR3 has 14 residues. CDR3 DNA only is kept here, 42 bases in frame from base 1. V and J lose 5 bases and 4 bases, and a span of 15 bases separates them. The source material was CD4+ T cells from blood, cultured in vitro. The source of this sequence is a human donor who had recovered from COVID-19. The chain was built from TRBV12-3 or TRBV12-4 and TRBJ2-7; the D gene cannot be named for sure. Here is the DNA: TGTGCCAGCAGTGCCCACCAGCGTATGTACGAGCAGTACTTC. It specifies CASSAHQRMYEQYF.